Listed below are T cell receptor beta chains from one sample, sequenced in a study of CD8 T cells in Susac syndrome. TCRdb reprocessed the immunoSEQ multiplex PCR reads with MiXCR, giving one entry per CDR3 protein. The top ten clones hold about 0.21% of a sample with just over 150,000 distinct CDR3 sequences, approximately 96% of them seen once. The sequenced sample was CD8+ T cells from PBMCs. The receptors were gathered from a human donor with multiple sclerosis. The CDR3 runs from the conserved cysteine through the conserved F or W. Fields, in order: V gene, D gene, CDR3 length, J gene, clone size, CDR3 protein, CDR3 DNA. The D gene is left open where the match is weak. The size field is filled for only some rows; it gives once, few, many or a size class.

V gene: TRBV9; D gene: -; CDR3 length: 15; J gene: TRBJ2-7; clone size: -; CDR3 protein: CASSVGSGPTYEQYF; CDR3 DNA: TGTGCCAGCAGCGTAGGGAGCGGGCCGACCTACGAGCAGTACTTC
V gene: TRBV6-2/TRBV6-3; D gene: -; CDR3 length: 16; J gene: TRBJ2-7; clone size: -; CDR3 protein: CASSYLKDRSSYEQYF; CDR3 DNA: TGTGCCAGCAGTTACCTCAAAGACCGGAGCTCCTACGAGCAGTACTTC
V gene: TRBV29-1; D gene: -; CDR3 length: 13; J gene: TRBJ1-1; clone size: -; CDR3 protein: CSVEDQGGAGAFF; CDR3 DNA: TGCAGCGTTGAAGATCAAGGTGGAGCCGGAGCTTTCTTT
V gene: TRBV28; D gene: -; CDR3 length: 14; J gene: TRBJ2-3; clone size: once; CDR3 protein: CASSFLSGTDTQYF; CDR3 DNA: TGTGCCAGCAGTTTCCTTAGCGGCACAGATACGCAGTATTTT
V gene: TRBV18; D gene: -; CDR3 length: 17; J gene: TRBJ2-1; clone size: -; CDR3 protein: CASSPNRGGISYNEQFF; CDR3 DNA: TGTGCCAGCTCACCAAACAGGGGAGGGATCTCCTACAATGAGCAGTTCTTC
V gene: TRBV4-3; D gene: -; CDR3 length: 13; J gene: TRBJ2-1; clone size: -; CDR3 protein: CASSQWGAAEQFF; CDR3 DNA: TGCGCCAGCAGCCAATGGGGGGCGGCTGAGCAGTTCTTC
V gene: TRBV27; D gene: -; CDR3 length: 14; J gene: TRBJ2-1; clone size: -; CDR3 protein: CASSSGTRRNEQFF; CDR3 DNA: TGTGCCAGCAGTTCCGGGACTCGGCGCAATGAGCAGTTCTTC
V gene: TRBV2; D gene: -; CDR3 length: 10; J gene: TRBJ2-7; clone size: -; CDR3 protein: CASSDTGQYF; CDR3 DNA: TGTGCCAGCAGTGATACAGGGCAGTACTTC
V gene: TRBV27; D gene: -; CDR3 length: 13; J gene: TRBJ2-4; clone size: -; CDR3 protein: CASSYGAKNIQYF; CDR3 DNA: TGTGCCAGCAGTTACGGGGCCAAAAACATTCAGTACTTC
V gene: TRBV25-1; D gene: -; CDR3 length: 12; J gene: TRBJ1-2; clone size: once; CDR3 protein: CASSDGNYGYTF; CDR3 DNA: TGTGCCAGCAGTGACGGAAACTATGGCTACACCTTC
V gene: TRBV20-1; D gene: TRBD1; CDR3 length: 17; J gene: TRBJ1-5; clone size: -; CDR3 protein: CSARVDRGLESDQPQHF; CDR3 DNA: TGCAGTGCTCGGGTCGACAGGGGGCTGGAAAGCGATCAGCCCCAGCATTTT
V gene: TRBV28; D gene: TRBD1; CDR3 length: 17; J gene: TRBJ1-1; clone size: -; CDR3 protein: CASSPRTGKLLWGEAFF; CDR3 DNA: TGTGCCAGCAGTCCTAGGACAGGAAAACTCCTCTGGGGTGAAGCTTTCTTT
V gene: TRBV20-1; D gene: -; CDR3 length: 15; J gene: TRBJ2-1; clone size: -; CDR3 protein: CSAREQGSSYNEQFF; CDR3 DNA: TGCAGTGCTAGAGAACAGGGCAGCTCCTACAATGAGCAGTTCTTC